This TCR beta chain was observed in a study of early T cells in non-severe SARS-CoV-2 infection. TCRdb ran MiXCR on the 5' RACE reads and lists one entry per CDR3 protein. The data show around 25,000 distinct CDR3 sequences, with 4.5% to 7% seen just once and 2% to 2.5% held by the top ten. The sample holds many counts of this clonotype. J lost 6 bases, V lost 1 base, and 8 bases had no gene match. CDR3 length equals 14 residues. In germline, CDR1 is SQVTM, CDR2 ANQGSEA. The J gene is TRBJ1-1, the V gene TRBV29-1, with 7 bases fitting TRBD1. The clonotype was recovered from an adult who was a healthcare worker with PCR-confirmed SARS-CoV-2 infection or an uninfected control (not recorded which). Specimen: whole blood. The chain's CDR3 is CSVEASGQKSEAFF. CDR3 DNA sequence: TGCAGCGTTGAAGCATCGGGACAGAAATCTGAAGCTTTCTTT. Drawing the rest from reference TRBV29-1 and TRBJ1-1, the complete variable domain is SAVISQKPSRDICQRGTSLTIQCQVDSQVTMMFWYRQQPGQSLTLIATANQGSEATYESGFVIDKFPISRPNLTFSTLTVSNMSPEDSSIYLCSVEASGQKSEAFFGQGTRLTVV.